This passage covers 5 T cell receptor beta chains from one sample sequenced in a study of CD8 T cells in ankylosing spondylitis. TCRdb re-analysed the 5' RACE reads in MiXCR, keeping a single row per CDR3 protein. The sample records 300,000 to 400,000 distinct CDR3 sequences, roughly 14% being singletons. The sample comprised blood, either unsorted or a sorted T cell fraction (not recorded which). Receptors were obtained from a male donor with ankylosing spondylitis or in good health (not recorded which).

The chain has TRBV6-1 and TRBJ2-7; weak D call: TRBD2 (6 bases). The CDR3 loop spans 15 amino acids. V shed 9 bases and J shed 7 bases, with 25 bases lying between them. Germline CDR1 is MNHNS and CDR2 is SASEGT. The CDR3 here is CASRAIAGRGVEQYF. The CDR3, as DNA: TGTGCCAGTAGGGCGATTGCAGGGCGCGGGGTTGAGCAGTACTTC.

In this sample, this clonotype turned up a few times. The rearrangement links TRBV15 to TRBJ2-5; D assignment may be TRBD1 or TRBD2 (6 bases each). V shed 0 bases and J shed 5 bases, with 22 bases lying between them. The CDR3 runs to 18 residues. From germline, CDR1 is LNHNV and CDR2 YYDKDF (reference sequence). In DNA form, the CDR3 reads TGTGCCACCAGCAGAGATTGGACGGAGGGGGGTTGGATCGAGACCCAGTACTTC. It is translated as CATSRDWTEGGWIETQYF.

CDR3 in amino acids: CSVAGLAGADTQYF. CDR3 bases: TGCAGCGTTGCCGGGCTAGCGGGAGCGGATACGCAGTATTTT. This chain links TRBV29-1 with TRBJ2-3; 10 bases fit TRBD2. The CDR3 sequence is 14 residues long. With 4 bases clipped from V and 6 bases from J, the junction kept 7 bases outside the gene matches. Germline assignment: CDR1 SQVTM and CDR2 ANQGSEA.

This clonotype was seen more than once but under ten times. The rearrangement joins TRBV6-1 to TRBJ2-7, with TRBD2 identical over 8 bases. Germline V gives CDR1 MNHNS, CDR2 SASEGT. This CDR3 is built from 14 residues. Unmatched junction bases numbered 10, after V lost 6 bases and J lost 6 bases. CDR3: CASRAAGGFVEQYF. The CDR3 coding sequence is TGTGCCAGCAGAGCCGCGGGGGGATTCGTCGAGCAGTACTTC.

This clonotype was counted only a few times. The rearrangement joins TRBV20-1 to TRBJ1-3; 7 bases fit TRBD1. The CDR3 covers 13 residues. Germline lookup yields CDR1 DFQATT and CDR2 SNEGSKA (reference sequence). V trimming: 6 bases; J trimming: 3 bases; junction bases outside the gene matches: 5. CDR3 DNA: TGCAGTGCGACACAGGGGCTTGGAAACACCATATATTTT. This codes for CSATQGLGNTIYF.